This T cell receptor beta chain was sequenced for a study of T cell repertoires in cytomegalovirus infection (dated by TCRdb to the late 2010s). Background for the entire study: Donor HLA type was relevant to the analysis, as public TCR beta signatures indicated carriage of CMV infection together with the matching HLA type. The full study reports these points: The ex vivo response was dominated by HLA-C-restricted CMV-specific TCR beta clonotypes, which also provided the single most frequent clonotype in two of eight donors. In both this cohort and an independent cohort of some 350 donors, the cumulative frequency of public TCR beta family members distinguished carriers of CMV infection plus the relevant HLA type.

This clonotype appeared a few times. Its antigen is currently not known. Base quality data are lacking; no much larger clone is found one base away. At the junction V is shortened by 6 bases and J by 0 bases; bases outside the gene matches: 11. Spanning cysteine to phenylalanine, the CDR3 consists of 16 amino acids. The retained sequence is limited to the CDR3, 48 bases, with the frame set at the first base. CDR1 and CDR2, looked up from the germline V gene (reference sequence), are SEHNR and FQNEAQ. The data were produced on an Illumina HiSeq 1500. TCRdb ran its own pipeline on the public reads, namely fastp trimming at Q25 and MiXCR clone calling, and kept in-frame beta chains. CDR3 protein duplicates are merged, each entry listing the most common genes and DNA. The sample yields 600,000 to 800,000 distinct CDR3 sequences; more than 20% were counted once. In total, the top ten clones hold less than 9.5% of the sample.

The sequence joins TRBV7-9 to TRBJ2-7; 7 of the junction bases match TRBD1. The sample comprised CD8+ T cells from PBMCs. This receptor was taken from a human donor in good health (CMV status not recorded). Some clones in this sample may be carry-over from other donors' samples. At the DNA level, the sequence is TGTGCCAGCAGTTCGTTAGGGGGCAGGAGCTCCTACGAGCAGTACTTC. This encodes CASSSLGGRSSYEQYF.